This record concerns one T cell receptor beta chain sequence. TCRdb's copy holds only in-frame clones and misses some; the assay was immunoSEQ multiplex PCR. The table shows 180,000 or so clones, with about 85% occurring only once. The data are from a study of blood T cell repertoires in COVID-19. In the study overall: Acute-phase and convalescent COVID-19 samples originated in the United States, Italy and Spain. Nucleic acid was either cDNA or gDNA, and it came from T cells, B-cell-depleted T cells, or PBMCs.

The source is a woman aged 80 or over with acute or convalescent COVID-19. Sample: peripheral blood.

The DNA for the CDR3 is TGTGCCACCAGTTCCAGCGGACCCTCCGAGCAGTACTTC. Its translation is CATSSSGPSEQYF. J is TRBJ2-7 and V is TRBV24-1; D is perhaps TRBD2 (5 bases). V was shortened by 6 bases and J by 6 bases, with 14 bases between the two germline ends. This CDR3 is 13 amino acids long. CDR1 KGHDR and CDR2 SFDVKD come from the germline V gene.